This entry lists 17 T cell receptor beta chains sequenced from one sample in a study of cytomegalovirus exposure and HLA in healthy donors. With 60 Vbeta and 13 Jbeta primers, the PCR was carried out. Assay used: immunoSEQ multiplex PCR; TCRdb lists only in-frame clones, some missing. The table includes 95,000 to 150,000 clones, 83% detected once. The specimen was PBMCs. The source of these receptors is a man aged 18-30 years in good health and CMV-seropositive.

The chain has TRBV6-5 and TRBJ1-2, with 8 bases that match TRBD1. The CDR3 contains 14 residues. V was clipped by 6 bases and J by 7 bases; unmatched bases: 10. The germline gives CDR1 MNHEY, CDR2 SVGAGI. The CDR3 protein is CASRNSPDRAGYTF. The CDR3 DNA sequence: TGTGCCAGCAGAAACTCCCCGGACAGGGCTGGCTACACCTTC.

The genes are TRBV10-3 and TRBJ2-3; 10 bases are a match to TRBD2. This CDR3 has 16 amino acids. V lost 7 bases, J lost 3 bases, and 10 bases stayed unmatched. Germline CDR1 is ENHRY and CDR2 is SYGVKD. The CDR3: CAITPRKAGGTDTQYF. CDR3 in DNA: TGTGCCATCACCCCGAGGAAAGCGGGGGGGACAGATACGCAGTATTTT.

Points on this clone: At one end the junction does not follow the germline gene, possibly because of a read error. V gene TRBV5-1 combines with J gene TRBJ2-2, with D perhaps matching TRBD2 (6 bases). CDR1 and CDR2 (germline): SGHRS, YFSETQ. The CDR3 has 19 amino acids. CDR3: CAGSLVSRGSAGDTGELFF. DNA of the CDR3: TGCGCCGGCAGCTTAGTTTCGCGGGGCTCCGCCGGGGACACCGGGGAGCTGTTTTTT.

This clone was recorded only once. The J gene is TRBJ1-4, the V gene TRBV6-1; TRBD1 is a possible D gene (5 bases). In germline, CDR1 is MNHNS, CDR2 SASEGT. V was shortened by 7 bases and J by 8 bases, with 8 bases between the two germline ends. This CDR3 has 11 amino acids. The CDR3, as DNA: TGTGCCAGCACGGGGGGGGAAAAACTGTTTTTT. Protein: CASTGGEKLFF.

The chain links TRBV19 to TRBJ2-7, with D possibly being TRBD2 (5 bases). Germline lookup yields CDR1 LNHDA and CDR2 SQIVND (reference sequence). The V gene lost 3 bases and the J gene lost 2 bases, with 14 bases spanning the gap. The CDR3 consists of 15 residues. CDR3 sequence (DNA): TGTGCCAGTAGTATTGAGGGCGGAGTGACCTACGAGCAGTACTTC. Translation gives CASSIEGGVTYEQYF.

This clone appeared a single time. The rearrangement uses TRBV6-1 and TRBJ2-5; weak D call: TRBD1 (6 bases). The closer fit of TRBJ2-7 to the DNA end suggests the J call may be wrong. The germline CDR1 and CDR2 sequences are MNHNS and SASEGT. The CDR3 totals 13 residues. Here the CDR3 DNA reads TGTGCCAGCAGTCCAGGGGTGGCGTACGAGCAGTACTTC. Protein product: CASSPGVAYEQYF.

The rearrangement joins TRBV4-2 to TRBJ2-7; D might be TRBD1 (6 bases). The germline gives CDR1 LGHNA, CDR2 YNFKEQ. The CDR3 sequence is 15 residues long. Trimming left V 4 bases short and J 3 bases short, with 16 bases between. The CDR3 spells CASSREEQGFYEQYF. CDR3 coding DNA: TGTGCCAGCAGCCGAGAAGAACAGGGTTTCTACGAGCAGTACTTC.

The chain joins TRBV5-6 to TRBJ2-1, with TRBD1 matching over 8 bases. V gave up 0 bases and J gave up 4 bases; unmatched junction bases: 3. CDR3 length equals 15 residues. The germline V gene has CDR1 SGHDT and CDR2 YYEEEE. In nucleotides, the CDR3 is TGTGCCAGCAGCTTGGACCGGACAGGGTACAATGAGCAGTTCTTC. Translating gives CASSLDRTGYNEQFF.

The V and J genes are TRBV6-1 and TRBJ2-7, with D possibly matching TRBD2 (6 bases). Per germline, CDR1 MNHNS and CDR2 SASEGT. The CDR3 length is 13 residues. Trimming took 3 bases from V and 2 from J, leaving 8 bases between them. The CDR3 DNA follows: TGTGCCAGCAGTGAGGGGACTGCCTACGAGCAGTACTTC. Protein sequence: CASSEGTAYEQYF.

The chain couples TRBV5-4 to TRBJ1-2; 9 positions match TRBD1. CDR3 length: 14 amino acids. CDR1 is SGHNT, CDR2 YYREEE, per germline (reference sequence). V was pared by 4 bases and J by 4 bases, with 5 bases of the junction left unmatched. In DNA, the CDR3 is TGTGCCAGCAGCGTCAACAGGGGGCCCTATGGCTACACCTTC. Encoded protein: CASSVNRGPYGYTF.

The chain employs TRBV5-8 and TRBJ1-1; 7 positions match TRBD1. The CDR3 loop spans 13 amino acids. The trim removed 4 bases at V and 11 bases at J, leaving 11 bases unmatched. Germline loops: CDR1 SGHTS, CDR2 YDEGEE. The CDR3 nucleotides are TGTGCCAGCAGCAGGGGGCTCTCTGACCGCGCTTTCTTT. Translation: CASSRGLSDRAFF.

The chain carries TRBV7-6 and TRBJ2-7; the D gene is possibly TRBD1 (5 bases). The CDR3 is 14 amino acids. CDR1 is SGHVS, CDR2 FNYEAQ, per germline. V lost 6 bases and J lost 0, with 12 bases in between. The CDR3 bases are TGTGCCAGCAGTCCCAGGGATACCTCCTACGAGCAGTACTTC. It is translated as CASSPRDTSYEQYF.

The rearrangement links TRBV19 to TRBJ2-7, with 12 bases that match TRBD1. The CDR3 runs 16 residues. Germline V CDR1 and CDR2: LNHDA, SQIVND (reference sequence). The V and J ends lost 3 bases and 6 bases, in that order; junction bases with no gene match: 9. The CDR3 DNA is TGTGCCAGTAGTATCGTGGCCGGGACAGGGGGCCCCGAGCAGTACTTC. Its translation: CASSIVAGTGGPEQYF.

This chain links TRBV7-7 with TRBJ2-7; 8 bases map to TRBD2. The length of the CDR3 is 15 residues. Trimming removed 1 base from V and 4 bases from J; junction bases left unmatched: 6. CDR1 and CDR2 from the germline V gene are SSHAT and FNYEAQ (reference sequence). The CDR3, as DNA: TGTGCCAGCAGCTTAGAAGCGGGGGAGGTATACGAGCAGTACTTC. This sequence encodes CASSLEAGEVYEQYF.

This chain uses TRBV5-4 with TRBJ2-3, with 10 bases aligning to TRBD2. The CDR3 covers 14 residues. The V segment lost 7 bases and the J segment 6 bases; nucleotides outside the gene matches: 8. CDR1 and CDR2 (germline): SGHNT, YYREEE (reference sequence). The DNA of the CDR3 is TGTGCCAGCGTTCCTAGCGGGGGTGGGGATACGCAGTATTTT. It specifies CASVPSGGGDTQYF.

A single count supports this clone. V usage is TRBV19 and J usage is TRBJ1-2; 8 nucleotides match TRBD1. The CDR3 runs to 14 residues. V shed 6 bases, J shed 4 bases, and the junction held 7 bases outside the gene matches. CDR1 and CDR2 from the germline V gene are LNHDA and SQIVND (reference sequence). CDR3 nucleotides: TGTGCCAGTAGGCGGACAGGGATAGGCTATGGCTACACCTTC. This gives the protein CASRRTGIGYGYTF. The full variable domain, in which reference TRBV19 and TRBJ1-2 provide the parts outside the CDR3, is DGGITQSPKYLFRKEGQNVTLSCEQNLNHDAMYWYRQDPGQGLRLIYYSQIVNDFQKGDIAEGYSVSREKKESFPLTVTSAQKNPTAFYLCASRRTGIGYGYTFGSGTRLTVV.

This chain links TRBV11-2 with TRBJ2-5, with TRBD2 as a possible D gene (6 bases). V dropped 5 bases and J dropped 5 bases, with 21 bases sitting between them. The CDR3 sequence is 16 residues long. Per the germline V gene, CDR1 is SGHAT and CDR2 is FQNNGV. The CDR3 here is CASSAGIVGAGETQYF. In DNA form, the CDR3 reads TGTGCCAGCAGCGCTGGCATTGTAGGGGCGGGGGAGACCCAGTACTTC. Filled out from reference TRBV11-2 and TRBJ2-5, the complete variable domain reads EAGVAQSPRYKIIEKRQSVAFWCNPISGHATLYWYQQILGQGPKLLIQFQNNGVVDDSQLPKDRFSAERLKGVDSTLKIQPAKLEDSAVYLCASSAGIVGAGETQYFGPGTRLLVL.